This T cell receptor (beta chain) appears in the sequencing data of a study of T cells in Graves' hyperthyroidism and ophthalmopathy. This clonotype was detected only once. Germline assignment: CDR1 DFQATT and CDR2 SNEGSKA (reference sequence). The CDR3 runs to 14 residues. The V segment lost 3 bases and the J segment 6 bases; nucleotides outside the gene matches: 6. Using RNA transcripts as the source, TCR beta CDR3 regions were amplified. HTBI primers drove first-round RT-PCR of the TCR CDR3. TCRdb analysed the multiplex PCR reads with MiXCR anew, one entry per CDR3 protein. This sample has about 640,000 distinct CDR3 sequences, with just under 45% found just once.

The V and J genes are TRBV20-1 and TRBJ2-2; 8 bases are shared with TRBD1. Sequencing was performed on peripheral blood or thyroid tissue (not recorded which). The receptor's source is an adult man with Graves' disease, either hyperthyroidism or ophthalmopathy (not recorded which). The CDR3 region is CSASRTGRAGELFF. The CDR3 DNA reads as TGCAGTGCTAGTCGGACAGGGCGGGCCGGGGAGCTGTTTTTT.